Below are 24 T cell receptor beta chains sequenced from a single sample in a study of OX40 agonist ivuxolimab in advanced cancers. Sequencing used immunoSEQ multiplex PCR; TCRdb keeps in-frame clones, though not all of them. In the table there are some 70,000 clones, roughly 84% of which are singletons. The sequencing here drew on CD4+ or CD8+ T cells sorted from blood, taken in a trial of the OX40 agonist ivuxolimab. These receptors were collected from an adult with an advanced solid tumor such as melanoma, head and neck, liver or kidney cancer.

V is TRBV9 and J is TRBJ1-2; D perhaps matches TRBD1 (6 bases). CDR3 length: 13 amino acids. The V gene's germline CDR1 is SGDLS and CDR2 YYNGEE. V lost 4 bases and J 8 bases, leaving 15 bases between the germline ends. This CDR3 reads CASSRTGALGYTF. CDR3 nucleotides: TGTGCCAGCAGCCGTACGGGGGCCCTCGGCTACACCTTC.

The genes are TRBV18 and TRBJ1-2; 8 bases line up with TRBD1. Germline-derived CDR1 and CDR2 are KGHSH and LQKENI. The V gene end was trimmed by 2 bases and the J gene end by 8 bases; junction bases not matched to a gene: 4. The CDR3 consists of 13 residues. The CDR3 DNA reads TGTGCCAGCTCACCAATGGACAGGGACGGCTACACCTTC. Protein: CASSPMDRDGYTF.

The chain is built from TRBV5-1 and TRBJ2-2; the D gene is possibly TRBD2 (5 bases). CDR1 is SGHRS and CDR2 is YFSETQ in the germline V gene. With 6 bases removed from V and 5 bases from J, the gap between germline ends came to 20 bases. This CDR3 has 16 amino acids. The CDR3 coding sequence is TGCGCCAGCACCGGGGTGGAATCCGGGCGGACCGGGGAGCTGTTTTTT. This codes for CASTGVESGRTGELFF.

This rearrangement joins TRBV18 to TRBJ1-5; unclear D gene. V lost 6 bases and J 0 bases, leaving 6 bases between the germline ends. Germline loops: CDR1 KGHSH, CDR2 LQKENI. The CDR3 consists of 13 residues. In DNA, the CDR3 is TGTGCCAGCTCGGAGAATAGCAATCAGCCCCAGCATTTT. Amino acid sequence: CASSENSNQPQHF.

The J gene is TRBJ2-1, the V gene TRBV19; 8 nucleotides agree with TRBD2. Germline assignment: CDR1 LNHDA and CDR2 SQIVND (reference sequence). This CDR3 region has 15 residues. V trimming: 3 bases; J trimming: 1 base; junction bases outside the gene matches: 2. The CDR3 is CASSITGGSYNEQFF. CDR3 DNA sequence: TGTGCCAGTAGTATTACGGGGGGGTCCTACAATGAGCAGTTCTTC.

This sequence joins TRBV19 and TRBJ2-5; D is ambiguous. Trimming removed 7 bases from V and 2 bases from J, with 17 bases in between. The CDR3 length is 15 residues. Germline lookup yields CDR1 LNHDA and CDR2 SQIVND (reference sequence). The CDR3 here is CASKERNRFQETQYF. DNA of the CDR3: TGTGCCAGTAAGGAAAGGAACAGATTTCAAGAGACCCAGTACTTC.

This chain joins TRBV18 and TRBJ2-7, with 8 bases lining up with TRBD1. This CDR3 is built from 16 residues. The V and J ends lost 6 bases and 0 bases, in that order; junction bases with no gene match: 10. Germline assignment: CDR1 KGHSH and CDR2 LQKENI. The chain's CDR3 is CASSPTGGSISYEQYF. CDR3 nucleotides: TGTGCCAGCTCGCCCACAGGGGGATCAATCTCCTACGAGCAGTACTTC.

The J gene is TRBJ1-2, the V gene TRBV27; weak D call: TRBD1 (5 bases). The V end was cut by 5 bases, the J end by 4 bases, with 14 bases between. CDR3 length equals 14 residues. The germline V gene has CDR1 MNHEY and CDR2 SMNVEV (reference sequence). The CDR3 region is CASSASYGAYGYTF. As DNA, the CDR3 is TGTGCCAGCAGTGCATCTTACGGGGCCTATGGCTACACCTTC.

The chain is built from TRBV28 and TRBJ2-7; D not resolved. In germline, CDR1 is MDHEN, CDR2 SYDVKM. CDR3 length: 13 amino acids. Trimming removed 3 bases at V and 6 bases at J, with 12 bases between. In nucleotides, the CDR3 is TGTGCCAGCAGTTTGATAACCCTACCCGAGCAGTACTTC. It specifies CASSLITLPEQYF. The whole variable domain, remainder taken from reference TRBV28 and TRBJ2-7, is DVKVTQSSRYLVKRTGEKVFLECVQDMDHENMFWYRQDPGLGLRLIYFSYDVKMKEKGDIPEGYSVSREKKERFSLILESASTNQTSMYLCASSLITLPEQYFGPGTRLTVT.

V usage is TRBV9 and J usage is TRBJ2-7; D assignment may be TRBD1 or TRBD2 (5 bases each). This CDR3 is 14 amino acids long. V was trimmed by 4 bases and J by 2 bases, leaving 13 bases between them. Per the germline V gene, CDR1 is SGDLS and CDR2 is YYNGEE. Written as DNA, the CDR3 is TGTGCCAGCAGCCCTCCGGGACCGCCCTACGAGCAGTACTTC. Encoded protein: CASSPPGPPYEQYF.

The table lists this clone with a few counts. The chain carries TRBV5-5 and TRBJ2-3; D possibly matches TRBD1 or TRBD2 (5 bases each). Trimming took off 2 bases at V and 1 base at J, with 11 bases between the two ends. The CDR3 covers 15 residues. Per the germline V gene, CDR1 is SGHKS and CDR2 is YYEKEE (reference sequence). The DNA for the CDR3 is TGTGCCAGCAGCTTAGGGGACCTACGCACAGATACGCAGTATTTT. Translating gives CASSLGDLRTDTQYF.

V and J are TRBV28 and TRBJ1-3; possible D gene TRBD1, 6 bases. CDR1 MDHEN and CDR2 SYDVKM come from the germline V gene. CDR3 length: 18 residues. V was shortened by 6 bases and J by 7 bases, with 28 bases between the two germline ends. The DNA for the CDR3 is TGTGCCAGCAGGCGGCGGACAGACGCTATACTGGCCCTGAACACCATATATTTT. Amino acid sequence: CASRRRTDAILALNTIYF.

This clone appeared a few times. The chain recombines TRBV27 with TRBJ2-1; no definite D call. In germline, CDR1 is MNHEY, CDR2 SMNVEV (reference sequence). The V end was cut by 2 bases, the J end by 0 bases, with 11 bases between. CDR3 length equals 16 residues. The CDR3 DNA reads TGTGCCAGCAGTTTACGACCGGTGAGCTCCTACAATGAGCAGTTCTTC. Amino acids: CASSLRPVSSYNEQFF.

This clone turned up a few times. This chain links TRBV2 with TRBJ2-7; D uncertain. The CDR3 is 16 residues long. The germline CDR1 and CDR2 sequences are SNHLY and FYNNEI. The V end lost 2 bases, the J end lost 4 bases, and 18 bases lay between the germline ends. CDR3 amino acids: CASSEPPTGLQYEQYF. The CDR3 DNA follows: TGTGCCAGCAGTGAACCCCCCACGGGCTTGCAATACGAGCAGTACTTC.

This chain connects TRBV19 to TRBJ1-1; weak D call: TRBD1 (6 bases). The germline V gene encodes CDR1 LNHDA and CDR2 SQIVND (reference sequence). The CDR3 spans 13 residues. The V and J ends lost 11 bases and 6 bases respectively, with 19 bases between them. The chain's CDR3 is CASQPWGAAEAFF. The CDR3 DNA reads as TGTGCCTCACAACCATGGGGGGCGGCTGAAGCTTTCTTT.

This clone has ten or more counts. The chain is built from TRBV4-1 and TRBJ1-5, with D uncertain. The CDR3 runs 13 residues. Trimming removed 0 bases at V and 4 bases at J, with 4 bases between. Germline V gene sequence: CDR1 MGHRA, CDR2 YSYEKL. In DNA form, the CDR3 reads TGCGCCAGCAGCCAAGAACAAAATCAGCCCCAGCATTTT. As protein: CASSQEQNQPQHF.

V and J are TRBV21-1 and TRBJ1-1; the DNA was not compared with TRBD1, the D call given in the table. TRBV21-1 is noted as a pseudogene. This CDR3 region has 19 residues. CDR3 DNA sequence: TGTGCCAGCAGCAAATTGGTCCGGTGGGCAGGGCAATGGGACACTGAAGCTTTCTTT. As protein: CASSKLVRWAGQWDTEAFF.

CDR3 sequence reads: CASSLTSAETQYF. The CDR3, as DNA: TGTGCCAGCAGCTTGACTAGTGCTGAGACCCAGTACTTC. The chain combines TRBV7-3 with TRBJ2-5; a possible D gene is TRBD2 (6 bases). The germline CDR1 and CDR2 sequences are SGHTA and FQGTGA. This CDR3 is 13 amino acids long. V was trimmed by 3 bases and J by 5 bases, leaving 10 bases between them. Full variable domain (missing parts from reference TRBV7-3 and TRBJ2-5): GAGVSQTPSNKVTEKGKYVELRCDPISGHTALYWYRQSLGQGPEFLIYFQGTGAADDSGLPNDRFFAVRPEGSVSTLKIQRTERGDSAVYLCASSLTSAETQYFGPGTRLLVL.

The rearrangement links TRBV10-3 to TRBJ1-1; D may be TRBD1 (6 bases). V dropped 0 bases and J dropped 1 base, with 12 bases sitting between them. Germline-derived CDR1 and CDR2 are ENHRY and SYGVKD. The CDR3 extends over 16 amino acids. The CDR3 here is CAISESGGIRNTEAFF. CDR3 bases: TGTGCCATCAGTGAGTCAGGGGGGATTCGGAACACTGAAGCTTTCTTT.

The V gene is TRBV28, the J gene TRBJ1-2; D unresolved. Germline V gene lookup returns CDR1 MDHEN and CDR2 SYDVKM. Trimming pared 4 bases from V and 7 bases from J, leaving 16 bases between. The CDR3 extends over 14 amino acids. The CDR3 spells CASSSPPLRRGYTF. Written as DNA, the CDR3 is TGTGCCAGCAGTTCTCCTCCCCTCCGACGTGGCTACACCTTC.

CDR3: CASSLPPNTEAFF. CDR3 bases: TGCGCCAGCAGCTTGCCACCGAACACTGAAGCTTTCTTT. The rearrangement links TRBV5-1 to TRBJ1-1; no firm D call. There are 13 residues in the CDR3. CDR1 and CDR2 from the germline V gene are SGHRS and YFSETQ. V was clipped by 1 base and J by 1 base, with 5 bases between them.

Ten or more counts support this clone. The chain recombines TRBV6-1 with TRBJ1-3, with D unresolved. Trimming removed 7 bases from V and 2 bases from J, with 12 bases in between. The CDR3 consists of 14 residues. The germline gives CDR1 MNHNS, CDR2 SASEGT. The CDR3 DNA sequence: TGTGCCAGCAAGGCAACAAGTGCTGGAAACACCATATATTTT. It codes for CASKATSAGNTIYF.

This chain joins TRBV7-3 and TRBJ2-1; 8 nucleotides agree with TRBD1. V lost 5 bases, J lost 8 bases, and 5 bases stayed unmatched. This CDR3 is built from 13 residues. CDR1 is SGHTA, CDR2 FQGTGA, per germline. The CDR3 sequence: CASSLGQGDEQFF. CDR3 in DNA: TGTGCCAGCAGCCTAGGACAGGGAGATGAGCAGTTCTTC. The variable domain in full, with the rest retrieved from reference TRBV7-3 and TRBJ2-1, is GAGVSQTPSNKVTEKGKYVELRCDPISGHTALYWYRQSLGQGPEFLIYFQGTGAADDSGLPNDRFFAVRPEGSVSTLKIQRTERGDSAVYLCASSLGQGDEQFFGPGTRLTVL.

The genes are TRBV28 and TRBJ1-5; D is possibly TRBD1 (5 bases). This CDR3 contains 13 residues. CDR1 and CDR2 (germline): MDHEN, SYDVKM. Deletions cut 3 bases from V and 9 bases from J, with 12 bases between. The CDR3 DNA is TGTGCCAGCAGTTTGTGGGGGTTGGGGCCCCAGCATTTT. It is translated as CASSLWGLGPQHF. Drawing the rest from reference TRBV28 and TRBJ1-5, the complete variable domain is DVKVTQSSRYLVKRTGEKVFLECVQDMDHENMFWYRQDPGLGLRLIYFSYDVKMKEKGDIPEGYSVSREKKERFSLILESASTNQTSMYLCASSLWGLGPQHFGDGTRLSIL.